This entry features one TCR beta chain sequence. As yet, its antigen is unknown. The entry originates in a study of T cells in localized non-small cell lung cancer. Regarding the study as a whole: Appearances in adjacent lung were noted for a median 57 of the top 100 tumor clones. Because only a single region of the tumor was sequenced, heterogeneity remains possible. Increased T cell density in blood showed an association with longer overall survival. Uninvolved neighboring lung showed the greatest T cell clonality, exceeding tumor.

Assay: immunoSEQ multiplex PCR; the TCRdb copy retains only in-frame clones and omits some. This sample has about 2,700 clones; about 28% occur once, and the top ten carry approximately 8%. This CDR3 has 14 amino acids. Trimming shortened V by 4 bases and J by 1 base, and 10 bases separated the two germline ends. In germline, CDR1 is LNHDA, CDR2 SQIVND (reference sequence). The sequencing here drew on lung tumor tissue, taken before any cancer treatment. The sequence derives from a man aged 40 to 70 with stage II squamous cell lung carcinoma. The genes are TRBV19 and TRBJ1-1; D possibly corresponds to TRBD1 (5 bases). CDR3: CASSRWGENTEAFF. CDR3 nucleotides: TGTGCCAGTAGTAGGTGGGGCGAGAACACTGAAGCTTTCTTT.